Presented here are 19 T cell receptor beta chains from one specimen sequenced in a study of blood T cells in healthy people across ages. Next came a second PCR, run for about 7 to 12 cycles, which used a sample-barcoded 5' primer along with a J-beta primer mix. TCRdb passed the 5' RACE reads through MiXCR, listing each CDR3 protein once. The sample yields over 1,200,000 distinct CDR3 sequences, roughly 60% seen once. The specimen was blood. These receptors came from a man younger than 35 in good health.

V usage is TRBV24-1 and J usage is TRBJ2-3; 11 bases map to TRBD2. The germline CDR1 and CDR2 sequences are KGHDR and SFDVKD. V dropped 9 bases and J dropped 3; count of bases not matched to a gene: 10. The CDR3 has 16 residues. CDR3 in amino acids: CATDSGGGDRTDTQYF. The DNA of the CDR3 is TGTGCCACCGATAGCGGGGGGGGAGATCGAACAGATACGCAGTATTTT.

This sequence joins TRBV20-1 and TRBJ2-7; 15 bases are a match to TRBD2. The DNA end favors TRBJ2-5, so the J call may be wrong. The germline CDR1 and CDR2 sequences are DFQATT and SNEGSKA (reference sequence). The CDR3 is 16 residues long. CDR3 DNA: TGCAGTGCTCCCTCTGGACTAGCGGGAGGGCCGGAGACCCAGTACTTC. This codes for CSAPSGLAGGPETQYF.

This sequence joins TRBV7-9 and TRBJ2-3; no firm D call. V gave up 1 base and J gave up 2 bases, with 13 bases separating them. CDR1 SEHNR and CDR2 FQNEAQ come from the germline V gene (reference sequence). This CDR3 comprises 16 residues. The CDR3 protein is CASSLVKNRDTDTQYF. The CDR3 nucleotides read TGTGCCAGCAGCTTAGTAAAGAACAGAGACACAGATACGCAGTATTTT.

The rearrangement joins TRBV6-5 to TRBJ2-1; 10 bases align to TRBD2. V was pared by 7 bases and J by 9 bases, with 9 bases of the junction left unmatched. The CDR3 sequence is 14 residues long. CDR1 MNHEY and CDR2 SVGAGI come from the germline V gene. The CDR3 bases are TGTGCCAGCACCAGCAGCGGGGGGGCAGTTGAGCAGTTCTTC. This codes for CASTSSGGAVEQFF.

V usage is TRBV6-5 and J usage is TRBJ1-1, with 11 bases that match TRBD1. This CDR3 is 15 amino acids long. The ends lost 4 bases at V and 10 bases at J; junction bases unmatched: 11. Germline CDR1 is MNHEY and CDR2 is SVGAGI. CDR3 bases: TGTGCCAGCAGTTTAAAGGGACAGGGGGACTCCGGAGCTTTCTTT. Encoded protein: CASSLKGQGDSGAFF.

This clonotype was counted only a few times. This CDR3 reads CASSYRRDTDTQYF. CDR3 sequence (DNA): TGTGCCAGCAGTTACCGCCGGGACACAGATACGCAGTATTTT. This chain links TRBV6-5 with TRBJ2-3; D perhaps matches TRBD2 (5 bases). The CDR3 is made up of 14 amino acids. Between the trimmed V and J ends, which lost 2 bases and 2 bases, there was a span of 8 bases. The V gene's germline CDR1 is MNHEY and CDR2 SVGAGI.

This sequence joins TRBV20-1 and TRBJ1-2; D is perhaps TRBD1 (6 bases). The CDR3 is 13 residues long. CDR1 and CDR2 (germline): DFQATT, SNEGSKA (reference sequence). V was shortened by 5 bases and J by 4 bases, with 14 bases between the two germline ends. The CDR3 nucleotides read TGCAGTGCTTCTGGACAGTCGATCTATGGCTACACCTTC. Protein product: CSASGQSIYGYTF.

The genes are TRBV2 and TRBJ2-3; the D gene is possibly TRBD1 (7 bases). Trimming stripped 3 bases from V and 4 bases from J, with 20 bases between. The germline gives CDR1 SNHLY, CDR2 FYNNEI. The CDR3 extends over 17 amino acids. CDR3 protein: CASSDRGGGIVSDTQYF. In nucleotides, the CDR3 is TGTGCCAGCAGTGATAGAGGGGGCGGGATCGTTTCAGATACGCAGTATTTT.

This clonotype has a count of ten or more. The rearrangement uses TRBV12-3 or TRBV12-4 and TRBJ2-1; D is unclear. The CDR3 extends over 10 amino acids. Trimming removed 3 bases from V and 10 bases from J, with 4 bases in between. For the CDR3, the DNA is TGTGCCAGCAGTTTCCGGGAGCAGTTCTTC. It specifies CASSFREQFF.

The chain joins TRBV27 to TRBJ2-3, with 12 bases that match TRBD2. CDR1 is MNHEY, CDR2 SMNVEV, per germline (reference sequence). This CDR3 spans 18 amino acids. Trimming cost V 3 bases and J 2 bases; bases outside gene matches: 9. This CDR3 reads CASSFGRLAGANTDTQYF. The CDR3 bases are TGTGCCAGCAGTTTCGGCAGACTAGCGGGGGCCAACACAGATACGCAGTATTTT.

This clonotype was found a few times. This chain joins TRBV13 and TRBJ2-3; 13 positions agree with TRBD2. Germline V gives CDR1 PRHDT, CDR2 FYEKMQ (reference sequence). The CDR3 contains 17 residues. Germline trimming cut 5 bases from V and 4 bases from J; bases unmatched to any gene: 9. The CDR3 bases are TGTGCCAGCAGCCCAACAGGGACTAGCGGGGCCTCAGATACGCAGTATTTT. This gives the protein CASSPTGTSGASDTQYF. Combining the CDR3 with reference TRBV13 and TRBJ2-3 gives the whole variable domain AAGVIQSPRHLIKEKRETATLKCYPIPRHDTVYWYQQGPGQDPQFLISFYEKMQSDKGSIPDRFSAQQFSDYHSELNMSSLELGDSALYFCASSPTGTSGASDTQYFGPGTRLTVL.

The chain recombines TRBV21-1 with TRBJ2-7; the table assigns TRBD2, which was not confirmed against the DNA. TRBV21-1 is a listed pseudogene. The CDR3 totals 17 residues. The CDR3 spells CASSRGGRAGALYEQYF. For the CDR3, the DNA is TGTGCCAGCAGCCGTGGTGGGAGGGCGGGTGCCCTTTACGAGCAGTACTTC.

The table lists this clonotype with a few counts. This sequence joins TRBV4-2 and TRBJ2-1; no clear D gene. CDR1 and CDR2 from the germline V gene are LGHNA and YNFKEQ. V was cut by 1 base and J by 3 bases, with 10 bases left in between. The CDR3 spans 15 residues. The CDR3 loop reads CASSQVEMDYNEQFF. DNA for the CDR3: TGTGCCAGCAGCCAAGTTGAAATGGACTACAATGAGCAGTTCTTC.

There are a few counts of this clonotype. The chain links TRBV7-9 to TRBJ2-1; 13 nucleotides match TRBD2. This CDR3 has 15 amino acids. The ends lost 4 bases at V and 7 bases at J; junction bases unmatched: 4. Germline CDR1 reads SEHNR; CDR2 reads FQNEAQ (reference sequence). The CDR3, as DNA: TGTGCCAGCAGCTGGACTAGCGGGAGATATAATGAGCAGTTCTTC. Translating it yields CASSWTSGRYNEQFF.

This clonotype was observed a handful of times. The genes are TRBV29-1 and TRBJ2-1, with 8 nucleotides matching TRBD2. Germline V lookup: CDR1 SQVTM, CDR2 ANQGSEA. The CDR3 spans 12 residues. Unmatched junction bases numbered 3, after V lost 5 bases and J lost 6 bases. The CDR3 is CSVPSGGNEQFF. CDR3 DNA sequence: TGCAGCGTTCCCAGCGGGGGCAATGAGCAGTTCTTC.

This clonotype came up a few times. The chain carries TRBV20-1 and TRBJ2-7; tentatively, D is TRBD1 (6 bases). V was pared by 6 bases and J by 3 bases, with 18 bases between. The CDR3 is 14 residues long. CDR1 and CDR2 (germline): DFQATT, SNEGSKA (reference sequence). The chain's CDR3 is CSAVNRAHYYEQYF. The CDR3 bases are TGCAGTGCCGTAAACAGGGCCCACTACTACGAGCAGTACTTC.

The gene calls are TRBV6-5 and TRBJ1-5; D may be TRBD1 (5 bases). Germline lookup yields CDR1 MNHEY and CDR2 SVGAGI. The CDR3 length is 16 residues. V lost 3 bases, J lost 0 bases, and 12 bases lay in between. In DNA, the CDR3 is TGTGCCAGCAGTTATGGGGGACTGTATAGCAATCAGCCCCAGCATTTT. Residues: CASSYGGLYSNQPQHF.

The chain links TRBV7-2 to TRBJ2-1; TRBD2 aligns across 15 bases. The CDR3 runs to 15 residues. Trimming cost V 4 bases and J 15 bases; bases outside gene matches: 10. Germline CDR1 SGHTA, CDR2 FQGNSA. The CDR3 reads CASSSTGLAGGRAFF. Here the CDR3 DNA reads TGTGCCAGCAGCTCTACGGGACTAGCGGGGGGCAGGGCGTTCTTC. The variable domain in full, completed from reference TRBV7-2 and TRBJ2-1, reads GAGVSQSPSNKVTEKGKDVELRCDPISGHTALYWYRQSLGQGLEFLIYFQGNSAPDKSGLPSDRFSAERTGGSVSTLTIQRTQQEDSAVYLCASSSTGLAGGRAFFGPGTRLTVL.

The chain couples TRBV21-1 to TRBJ1-1; the table's TRBD1 call for D was not verified on the DNA. TRBV21-1 is listed as a pseudogene. This CDR3 has 12 residues. The CDR3 spells CASSKPGGEAFF. The CDR3 region has the DNA TGTGCCAGCAGCAAACCGGGGGGCGAAGCTTTCTTT.